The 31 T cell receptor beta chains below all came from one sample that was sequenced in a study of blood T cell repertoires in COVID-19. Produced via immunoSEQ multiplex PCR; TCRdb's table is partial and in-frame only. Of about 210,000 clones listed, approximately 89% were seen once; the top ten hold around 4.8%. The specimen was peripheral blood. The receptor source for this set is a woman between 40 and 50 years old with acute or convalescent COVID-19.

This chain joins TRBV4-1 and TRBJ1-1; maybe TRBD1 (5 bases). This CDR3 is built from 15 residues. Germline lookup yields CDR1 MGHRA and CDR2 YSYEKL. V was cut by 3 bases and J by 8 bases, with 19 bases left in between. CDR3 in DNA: TGCGCCAGCAGCCATGCCCAGGGTTTGCGATCCGAAGCTTTCTTT. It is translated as CASSHAQGLRSEAFF.

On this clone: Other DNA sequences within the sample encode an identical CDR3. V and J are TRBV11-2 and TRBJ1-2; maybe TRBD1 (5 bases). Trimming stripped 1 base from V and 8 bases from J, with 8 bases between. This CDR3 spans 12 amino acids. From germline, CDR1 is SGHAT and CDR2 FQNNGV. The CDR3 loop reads CASSLGGGGYTF. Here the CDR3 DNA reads TGTGCCAGCAGCTTAGGCGGGGGAGGCTACACCTTC. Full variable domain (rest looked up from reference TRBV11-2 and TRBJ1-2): EAGVAQSPRYKIIEKRQSVAFWCNPISGHATLYWYQQILGQGPKLLIQFQNNGVVDDSQLPKDRFSAERLKGVDSTLKIQPAKLEDSAVYLCASSLGGGGYTFGSGTRLTVV.

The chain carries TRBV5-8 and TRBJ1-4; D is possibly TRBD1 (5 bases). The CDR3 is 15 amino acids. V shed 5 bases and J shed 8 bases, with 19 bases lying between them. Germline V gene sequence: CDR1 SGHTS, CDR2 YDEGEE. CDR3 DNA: TGTGCCAGCAGAAGAACCGGGACTGTAACGGAAAAACTGTTTTTT. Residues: CASRRTGTVTEKLFF.

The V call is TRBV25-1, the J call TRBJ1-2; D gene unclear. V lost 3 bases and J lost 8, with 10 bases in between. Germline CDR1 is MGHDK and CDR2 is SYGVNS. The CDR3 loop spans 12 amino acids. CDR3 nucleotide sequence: TGTGCCAGCAGTGATTCGCGACTCGGCTACACCTTC. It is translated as CASSDSRLGYTF.

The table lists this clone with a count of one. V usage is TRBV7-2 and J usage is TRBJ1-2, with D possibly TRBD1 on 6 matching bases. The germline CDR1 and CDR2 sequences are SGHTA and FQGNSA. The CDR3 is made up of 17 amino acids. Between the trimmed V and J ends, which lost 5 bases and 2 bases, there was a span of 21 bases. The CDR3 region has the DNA TGTGCCAGCAGCCCCAGGGGTGGATCGGGACACAACTATGGCTACACCTTC. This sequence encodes CASSPRGGSGHNYGYTF.

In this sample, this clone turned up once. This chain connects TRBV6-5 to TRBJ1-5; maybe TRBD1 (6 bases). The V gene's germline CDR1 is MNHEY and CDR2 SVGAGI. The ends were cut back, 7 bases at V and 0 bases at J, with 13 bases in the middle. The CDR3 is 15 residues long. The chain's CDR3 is CASTGTPYSNQPQHF. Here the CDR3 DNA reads TGTGCCAGCACCGGGACACCGTATAGCAATCAGCCCCAGCATTTT.

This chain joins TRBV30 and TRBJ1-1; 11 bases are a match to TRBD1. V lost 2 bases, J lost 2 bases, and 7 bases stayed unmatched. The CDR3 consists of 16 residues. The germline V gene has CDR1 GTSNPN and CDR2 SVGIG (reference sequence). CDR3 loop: CAWSLEWTGGNTEAFF. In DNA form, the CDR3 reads TGTGCCTGGAGTCTCGAGTGGACAGGGGGCAACACTGAAGCTTTCTTT.

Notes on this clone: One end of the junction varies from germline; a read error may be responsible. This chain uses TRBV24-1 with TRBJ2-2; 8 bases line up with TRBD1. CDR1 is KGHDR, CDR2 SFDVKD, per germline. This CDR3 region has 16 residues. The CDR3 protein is CAARTGTVKGTGELFF. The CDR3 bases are TGTGCCGCCAGGACAGGGACTGTCAAAGGCACCGGGGAGCTGTTTTTT.

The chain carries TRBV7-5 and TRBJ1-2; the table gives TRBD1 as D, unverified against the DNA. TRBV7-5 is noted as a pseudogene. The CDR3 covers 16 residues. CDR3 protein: CARSWRWTGEFDGYTF. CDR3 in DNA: TGTGCCAGAAGCTGGCGATGGACAGGGGAGTTTGATGGCTACACCTTC.

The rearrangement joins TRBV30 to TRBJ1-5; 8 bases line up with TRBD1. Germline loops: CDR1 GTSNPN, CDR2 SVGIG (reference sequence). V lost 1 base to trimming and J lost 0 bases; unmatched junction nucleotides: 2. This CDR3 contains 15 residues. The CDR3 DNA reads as TGTGCCTGGAGTGACGACAGGGGTAGCAATCAGCCCCAGCATTTT. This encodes CAWSDDRGSNQPQHF.

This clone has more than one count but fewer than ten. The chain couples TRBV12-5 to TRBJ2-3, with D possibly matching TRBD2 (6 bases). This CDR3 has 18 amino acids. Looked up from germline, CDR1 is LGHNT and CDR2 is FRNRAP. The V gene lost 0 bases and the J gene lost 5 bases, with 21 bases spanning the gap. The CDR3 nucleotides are TGTGCTAGTGGTTTGGTAAAGGATGGGGCTAGCGTCGGAGATACGCAGTATTTT. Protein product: CASGLVKDGASVGDTQYF. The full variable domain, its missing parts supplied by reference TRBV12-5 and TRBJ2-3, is DARVTQTPRHKVTEMGQEVTMRCQPILGHNTVFWYRQTMMQGLELLAYFRNRAPLDDSGMPKDRFSAEMPDATLATLKIQPSEPRDSAVYFCASGLVKDGASVGDTQYFGPGTRLTVL.

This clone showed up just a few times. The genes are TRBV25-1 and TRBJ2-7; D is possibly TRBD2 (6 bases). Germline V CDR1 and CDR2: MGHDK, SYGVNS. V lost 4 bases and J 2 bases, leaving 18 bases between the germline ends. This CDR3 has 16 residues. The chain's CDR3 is CASSARTKRVPYEQYV. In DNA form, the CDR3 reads TGTGCCAGCAGTGCCAGGACTAAAAGGGTGCCCTACGAGCAGTACGTC.

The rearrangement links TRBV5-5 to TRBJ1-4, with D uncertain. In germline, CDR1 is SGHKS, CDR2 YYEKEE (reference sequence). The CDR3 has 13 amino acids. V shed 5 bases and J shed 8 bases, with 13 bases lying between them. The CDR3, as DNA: TGTGCCAGCAGGTGGCCGGGGTCGGAAAAACTGTTTTTT. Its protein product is CASRWPGSEKLFF.

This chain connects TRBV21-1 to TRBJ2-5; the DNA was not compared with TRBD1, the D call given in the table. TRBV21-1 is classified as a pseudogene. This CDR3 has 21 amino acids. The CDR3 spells CASSTTIQGSVRVQTQETQYF. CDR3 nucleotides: TGTGCCAGCAGCACAACAATCCAGGGGAGCGTCCGGGTCCAGACGCAAGAGACCCAGTACTTC.

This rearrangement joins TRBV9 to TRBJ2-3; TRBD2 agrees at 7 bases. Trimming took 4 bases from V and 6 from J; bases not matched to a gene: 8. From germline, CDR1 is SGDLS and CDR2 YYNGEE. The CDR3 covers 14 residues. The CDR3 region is CASSILAVFDTQYF. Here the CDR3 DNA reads TGTGCCAGCAGCATCCTAGCGGTATTCGATACGCAGTATTTT. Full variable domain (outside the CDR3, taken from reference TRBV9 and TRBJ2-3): DSGVTQTPKHLITATGQRVTLRCSPRSGDLSVYWYQQSLDQGLQFLIQYYNGEERAKGNILERFSAQQFPDLHSELNLSSLELGDSALYFCASSILAVFDTQYFGPGTRLTVL.

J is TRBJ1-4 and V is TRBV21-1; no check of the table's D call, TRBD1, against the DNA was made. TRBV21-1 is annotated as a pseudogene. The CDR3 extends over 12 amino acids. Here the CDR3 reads CASSKVDISLFF. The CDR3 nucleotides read TGTGCCAGCAGCAAAGTGGACATCAGCCTGTTTTTT.

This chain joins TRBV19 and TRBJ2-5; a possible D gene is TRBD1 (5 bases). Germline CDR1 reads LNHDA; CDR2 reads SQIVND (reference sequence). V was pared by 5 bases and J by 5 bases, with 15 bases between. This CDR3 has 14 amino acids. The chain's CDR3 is CASSSSGLRETQYF. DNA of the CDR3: TGTGCCAGTAGTTCATCAGGGTTGAGGGAGACCCAGTACTTC.

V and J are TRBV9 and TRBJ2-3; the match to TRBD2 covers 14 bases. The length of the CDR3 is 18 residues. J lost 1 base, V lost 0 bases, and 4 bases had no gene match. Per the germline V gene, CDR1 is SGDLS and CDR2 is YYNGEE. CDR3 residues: CASSVAGLAGGGTDTQYF. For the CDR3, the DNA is TGTGCCAGCAGCGTAGCCGGACTAGCGGGGGGAGGCACAGATACGCAGTATTTT.

In nucleotides, the CDR3 is TGTGCCAGTAGTGTTGGAGCTTCCTACAATGAGCAGTTCTTC. Its translation: CASSVGASYNEQFF. This chain connects TRBV19 to TRBJ2-1; the D is unclear. The CDR3 runs to 14 residues. Trimming shortened V by 5 bases and J by 1 base, and 9 bases separated the two germline ends. CDR1 and CDR2 (germline): LNHDA, SQIVND (reference sequence).

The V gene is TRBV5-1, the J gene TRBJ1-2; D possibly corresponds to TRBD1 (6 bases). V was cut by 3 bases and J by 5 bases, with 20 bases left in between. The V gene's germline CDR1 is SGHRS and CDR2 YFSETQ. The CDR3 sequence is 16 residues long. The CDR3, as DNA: TGCGCCAGCAGCTCCACCAGGGGACCACTCAATTATGGCTACACCTTC. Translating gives CASSSTRGPLNYGYTF.

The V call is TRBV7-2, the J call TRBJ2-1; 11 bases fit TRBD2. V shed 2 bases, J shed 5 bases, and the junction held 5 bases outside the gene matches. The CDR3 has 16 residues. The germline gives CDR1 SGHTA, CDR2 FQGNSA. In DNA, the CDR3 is TGTGCCAGCAGCTTAAGACTAGCGGGGCCCAACAATGAGCAGTTCTTC. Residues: CASSLRLAGPNNEQFF.

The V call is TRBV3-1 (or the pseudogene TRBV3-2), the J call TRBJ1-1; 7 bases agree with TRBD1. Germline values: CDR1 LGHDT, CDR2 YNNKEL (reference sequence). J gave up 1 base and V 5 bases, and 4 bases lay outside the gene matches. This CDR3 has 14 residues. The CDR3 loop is CASSLGQANTEAFF. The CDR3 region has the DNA TGTGCCAGCAGCTTAGGACAGGCGAACACTGAAGCTTTCTTT.

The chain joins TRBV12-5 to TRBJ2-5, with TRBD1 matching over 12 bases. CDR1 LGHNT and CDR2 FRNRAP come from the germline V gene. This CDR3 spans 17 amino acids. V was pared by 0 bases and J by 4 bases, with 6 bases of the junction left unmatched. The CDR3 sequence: CASGLVSGTGGTETQYF. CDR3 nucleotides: TGTGCTAGTGGTTTGGTATCGGGGACAGGGGGCACAGAGACCCAGTACTTC.

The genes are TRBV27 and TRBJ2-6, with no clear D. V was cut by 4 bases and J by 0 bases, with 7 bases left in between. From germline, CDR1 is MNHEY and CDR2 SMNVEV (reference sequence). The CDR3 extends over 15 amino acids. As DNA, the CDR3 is TGTGCCAGCAGTTCGTTGAGCTCTGGGGCCAACGTCCTGACTTTC. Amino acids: CASSSLSSGANVLTF.

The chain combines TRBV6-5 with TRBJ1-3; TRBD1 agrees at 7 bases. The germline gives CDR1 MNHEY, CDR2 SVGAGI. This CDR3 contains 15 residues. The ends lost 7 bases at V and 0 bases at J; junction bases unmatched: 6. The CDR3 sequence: CASTPTGLSGNTIYF. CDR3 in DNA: TGTGCCAGCACACCGACAGGGCTCTCTGGAAACACCATATATTTT.

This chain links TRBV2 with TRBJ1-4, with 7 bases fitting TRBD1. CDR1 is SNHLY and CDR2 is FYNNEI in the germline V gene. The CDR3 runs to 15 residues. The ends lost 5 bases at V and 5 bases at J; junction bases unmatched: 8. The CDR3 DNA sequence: TGTGCCAGCAGTTCTGGACAGGCCGTGAATGAAAAACTGTTTTTT. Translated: CASSSGQAVNEKLFF.

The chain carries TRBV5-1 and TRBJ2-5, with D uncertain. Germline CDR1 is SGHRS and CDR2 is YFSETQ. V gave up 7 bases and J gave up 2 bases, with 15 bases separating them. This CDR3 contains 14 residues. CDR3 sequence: CASAPTTLQETQYF. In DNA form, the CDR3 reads TGCGCCAGCGCCCCCACTACCTTACAAGAGACCCAGTACTTC.

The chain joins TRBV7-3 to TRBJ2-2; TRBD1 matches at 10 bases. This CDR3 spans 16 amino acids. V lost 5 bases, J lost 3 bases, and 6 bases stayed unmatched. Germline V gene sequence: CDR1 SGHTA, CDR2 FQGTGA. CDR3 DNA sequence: TGTGCCAGCAGCACCCGGGACAGGGGTCACACCGGGGAGCTGTTTTTT. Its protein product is CASSTRDRGHTGELFF.

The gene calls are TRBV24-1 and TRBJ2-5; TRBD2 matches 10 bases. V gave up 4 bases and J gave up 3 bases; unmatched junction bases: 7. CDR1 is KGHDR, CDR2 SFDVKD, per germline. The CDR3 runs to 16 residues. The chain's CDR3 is CATSDLGLAEKETQYF. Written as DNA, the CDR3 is TGTGCCACCAGTGACCTCGGACTAGCGGAGAAAGAGACCCAGTACTTC.

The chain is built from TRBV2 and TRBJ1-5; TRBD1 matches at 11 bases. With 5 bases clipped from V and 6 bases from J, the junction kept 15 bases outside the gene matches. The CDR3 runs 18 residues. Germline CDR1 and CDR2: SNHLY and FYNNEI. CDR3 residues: CASSSLSSGQGAGQPQHF. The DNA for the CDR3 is TGTGCCAGCAGTTCCTTGAGTAGCGGACAGGGGGCTGGTCAGCCCCAGCATTTT.

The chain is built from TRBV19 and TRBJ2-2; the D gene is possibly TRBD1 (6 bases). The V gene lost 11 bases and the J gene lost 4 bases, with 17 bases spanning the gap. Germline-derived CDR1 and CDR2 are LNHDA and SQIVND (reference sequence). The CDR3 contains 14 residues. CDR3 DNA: TGTGCCTGTTCCCAGGGGCGAGGCACCGGGGAGCTGTTTTTT. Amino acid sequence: CACSQGRGTGELFF.